This T cell receptor beta chain was recorded in a study of graft-versus-host responses after intestinal transplantation. Turning to the study itself: The whole recipient group had anti-thymocyte globulin induction followed by tacrolimus and steroids for roughly three years. Broader study findings: Peak circulating GvH clone levels tracked with early post-transplant HvG declines. Subjects displaying graft-donor T cell macrochimerism possessed elevated graft-versus-host to host-versus-graft clonal ratios inside allografts.

Post-transplant bone marrow came from the posterior iliac crest or another site. The CDR3 is 18 amino acids. The junction had 17 bases not matched to a gene; V was cut back by 5 bases and J by 7 bases. The V gene's germline CDR1 is SGHVS and CDR2 FNYEAQ. As concerns this clone: Its target is unknown.

Profiled with immunoSEQ multiplex PCR; TCRdb holds only in-frame clones, not every one. The sample includes some 70,000 clones, 80% to 95% seen only once; the top ten take about 6.9%. This material consisted of bone marrow, taken approximately 100 weeks after intestinal transplantation. This TCR derives from a human patient who received an intestinal transplant, so some T cells may come from the graft donor. The chain employs TRBV7-6 and TRBJ2-3, with 11 bases fitting TRBD2. Here the CDR3 DNA reads TGTGCCAGCAGCGTCCTACTAGCGGGGGACGTTCTGGGTAATACGCAGTATTTT. It yields the protein CASSVLLAGDVLGNTQYF.